This TCR beta chain was documented in a study of immune heterogeneity within non-small cell lung tumors. In the study overall: There were a handful of squamous cell carcinomas, around ten non-squamous carcinomas and 1 tumor not otherwise specified. Whole-study results and caveats: A moderate but significant correlation was observed between local T-cell clonality and local tumor mutational burden (R roughly 0.35).

Amplification of the TCR beta CDR3 was achieved through multiplex PCR with 32 V and 13 J primers. TCRdb redid the calling of the multiplex PCR reads with MiXCR, one entry per CDR3 protein. The sample includes some 11,000 distinct CDR3 sequences, around 30% of them seen just once. This clonotype was detected many times. What it binds is unknown. Samples each supplied 500 to 650 ng of bulk tumor genomic DNA as template. Far-apart biopsies, several per primary tumor, were taken during surgery. Curative surgery was undertaken by patients, who had untreated, newly diagnosed non-small cell lung cancer. Patients with newly diagnosed non-small cell lung cancer who underwent surgery with curative intent served as donors. V lost 3 bases, J lost 4 bases, and 14 bases stayed unmatched. Germline lookup yields CDR1 KGHSH and CDR2 LQKENI. The CDR3 is made up of 18 amino acids.

The chain employs TRBV18 and TRBJ2-7; TRBD2 matches 11 bases. This TCR derives from a woman between 50 and 59 years old with non-small cell lung cancer. The sample was lung tumor tissue. The CDR3 coding sequence is TGTGCCAGCTCACCGCTTGGCCCACTAGCGGGAGACAATTACGAGCAGTACTTC. Translation gives CASSPLGPLAGDNYEQYF.